This entry lists 20 T cell receptor beta chains sequenced from one sample in a study of vaccination and CD4 T cells after COVID-19. Cultured CD4+ T cell DNA was sequenced using the Oncomine TCR Beta short-read assay. A single record per CDR3 protein comes from TCRdb applying MiXCR to the PCR reads. This table has some 3,200 distinct CDR3 sequences, around a fifth appearing once. Treatment given: approximately 9-day PBMC culture with coronavirus spike peptide pools or control peptides (ViraFEST assay). These receptors' antigens are unknown. The sequenced material came from CD4+ T cells from blood, cultured in vitro. The receptor set was obtained from a human donor who had recovered from COVID-19.

In this sample, this clonotype turned up a few times. This chain uses TRBV28 with TRBJ1-2; D gene unclear. This CDR3 is 13 amino acids long. Trimming cost V 7 bases and J 0 bases, with 9 bases left between them. CDR1 and CDR2 from the germline V gene are MDHEN and SYDVKM. The CDR3 is CASTDGTNYGYTF. The CDR3 region has the DNA TGTGCCAGCACGGATGGAACTAACTATGGCTACACCTTC.

This clonotype rates as medium-sized. The rearrangement links TRBV6-1 to TRBJ1-1; 9 bases are shared with TRBD1. This CDR3 has 13 amino acids. The germline gives CDR1 MNHNS, CDR2 SASEGT. The junction had 5 bases not matched to a gene; V was cut back by 7 bases and J by 5 bases. Here the CDR3 reads CASTRQGGTEAFF. CDR3 bases: TGTGCCAGCACCAGACAGGGGGGAACTGAAGCTTTCTTT.

V gene TRBV6-1 combines with J gene TRBJ1-1; perhaps TRBD1 as D (5 bases). This CDR3 contains 14 residues. Germline V CDR1 and CDR2: MNHNS, SASEGT. Between the trimmed V and J ends, which lost 6 bases and 7 bases, there was a span of 18 bases. The CDR3 loop reads CASSRGVRGLEAFF. The CDR3 DNA sequence: TGTGCCAGCAGCCGGGGGGTGCGAGGGCTTGAAGCTTTCTTT.

This clonotype has only a few counts. The rearrangement links TRBV20-1 to TRBJ1-1, with a weak D call TRBD1 (5 bases). V lost 5 bases and J 6 bases, leaving 16 bases between the germline ends. The CDR3 totals 13 residues. Germline values: CDR1 DFQATT, CDR2 SNEGSKA (reference sequence). This CDR3 reads CSAPASGRPEAFF. The CDR3 DNA follows: TGCAGTGCTCCTGCCTCAGGGAGACCTGAAGCTTTCTTT.

This clonotype was seen only a few times. The chain has TRBV20-1 and TRBJ2-5; D call uncertain. The CDR3 totals 12 residues. Per the germline V gene, CDR1 is DFQATT and CDR2 is SNEGSKA (reference sequence). V was shortened by 1 base and J by 4 bases, with 7 bases between the two germline ends. The CDR3 here is CSARGLGETQYF. In nucleotides, the CDR3 is TGCAGTGCTAGAGGGTTAGGAGAGACCCAGTACTTC.

V usage is TRBV7-9 and J usage is TRBJ1-1; unclear D gene. V lost 5 bases to trimming and J lost 5 bases, with 12 bases between them. This CDR3 spans 13 amino acids. CDR1 and CDR2 (germline): SEHNR, FQNEAQ (reference sequence). Here the CDR3 DNA reads TGTGCCAGCAGCGTCGAAGGTGGGACTGAAGCTTTCTTT. Translated, it gives CASSVEGGTEAFF.

In this sample, this clonotype turned up a few times. This rearrangement joins TRBV9 to TRBJ1-2; no firm D call. CDR1 is SGDLS, CDR2 YYNGEE, per germline. Between the trimmed V and J ends, which lost 0 bases and 5 bases, there was a span of 8 bases. The CDR3 sequence is 13 residues long. The CDR3 nucleotides read TGTGCCAGCAGCGTAGGTTACCGATATGGCTACACCTTC. Translated, it gives CASSVGYRYGYTF.

This clonotype ranks as medium-sized. The chain combines TRBV7-9 with TRBJ2-5, with 10 bases identical to TRBD2. J gave up 5 bases and V 5 bases, and 11 bases lay outside the gene matches. The CDR3 length is 16 residues. The germline gives CDR1 SEHNR, CDR2 FQNEAQ (reference sequence). CDR3 DNA sequence: TGTGCCAGCAGCATGTCAAGCGGGGGGGCGTCGGAGACCCAGTACTTC. It is translated as CASSMSSGGASETQYF.

This clonotype was detected only a few times. The J gene is TRBJ2-5, the V gene TRBV30; no clear D gene. V shed 1 base and J shed 5 bases, with 5 bases lying between them. The CDR3 is 11 amino acids. CDR1 and CDR2 (germline): GTSNPN, SVGIG (reference sequence). CDR3 sequence (DNA): TGTGCCTGGAGTGGGTGGGAGACCCAGTACTTC. It is translated as CAWSGWETQYF.

This clonotype came up a few times. The chain joins TRBV18 to TRBJ1-1; 8 positions match TRBD1. Unmatched junction bases numbered 2, after V lost 2 bases and J lost 3 bases. This CDR3 comprises 14 residues. The V gene's germline CDR1 is KGHSH and CDR2 LQKENI. In DNA, the CDR3 is TGTGCCAGCTCACCAACAGGGGGGCACACTGAAGCTTTCTTT. Its protein product is CASSPTGGHTEAFF. Full variable domain (missing parts from reference TRBV18 and TRBJ1-1): NAGVMQNPRHLVRRRGQEARLRCSPMKGHSHVYWYRQLPEEGLKFMVYLQKENIIDESGMPKERFSAEFPKEGPSILRIQQVVRGDSAAYFCASSPTGGHTEAFFGQGTRLTVV.

Only a few counts were recorded for this clonotype. The chain is built from TRBV6-1 and TRBJ2-3; D perhaps matches TRBD2 (7 bases). CDR1 and CDR2 (germline): MNHNS, SASEGT. The CDR3 is 14 residues long. Trimming left V 8 bases short and J 1 base short, with 13 bases between. The CDR3 DNA sequence: TGTGCCAGCCGGGAAGGGGGGGGCACAGATACGCAGTATTTT. Its protein product is CASREGGGTDTQYF.

The chain couples TRBV20-1 to TRBJ1-5, with TRBD1 matching 8 bases. V shed 1 base, J shed 6 bases, and the junction held 5 bases outside the gene matches. Looked up from germline, CDR1 is DFQATT and CDR2 is SNEGSKA (reference sequence). The CDR3 is made up of 14 amino acids. The CDR3 DNA sequence: TGCAGTGCTAGAGCTCAGGGGGCCGGTCAGCCCCAGCATTTT. It yields the protein CSARAQGAGQPQHF.

This clonotype is medium-sized in the sample. The J gene is TRBJ2-2, the V gene TRBV6-5; D unclear. Trimming stripped 4 bases from V and 9 bases from J, with 9 bases between. This CDR3 region has 12 residues. Germline CDR1 reads MNHEY; CDR2 reads SVGAGI. The DNA for the CDR3 is TGTGCCAGCAGTTGGTCTATCCGGGAGCTGTTTTTT. It translates to CASSWSIRELFF.

The table lists this clonotype with a few counts. The chain carries TRBV2 and TRBJ2-1; TRBD2 aligns across 11 bases. CDR3 size: 14 residues. Germline CDR1 is SNHLY and CDR2 is FYNNEI. The V segment lost 4 bases and the J segment 14 bases; nucleotides outside the gene matches: 10. The CDR3 region is CASSGPLAGGMEFF. The CDR3 bases are TGTGCCAGCAGTGGCCCTCTAGCGGGGGGTATGGAGTTCTTC.

This clonotype was detected a few times. The gene calls are TRBV20-1 and TRBJ2-7; 11 nucleotides agree with TRBD2. Germline CDR1 is DFQATT and CDR2 is SNEGSKA (reference sequence). This CDR3 comprises 16 residues. Losses at the gene ends were 0 bases for V and 3 bases for J; bases not matched to a gene: 7. As DNA, the CDR3 is TGCAGTGCTAGAGATATAACTAGCGGGGGAGGCTACGAGCAGTACTTC. Translated, it gives CSARDITSGGGYEQYF.

This clonotype was picked up a small number of times. The chain links TRBV7-9 to TRBJ1-2; 9 bases match TRBD1. Trimming cost V 5 bases and J 4 bases; bases outside gene matches: 5. The CDR3 runs to 14 residues. Germline CDR1 reads SEHNR; CDR2 reads FQNEAQ (reference sequence). CDR3 coding DNA: TGTGCCAGCAGCCCGCAGACAGGGGGCTATGGCTACACCTTC. Amino acid sequence: CASSPQTGGYGYTF.

This clonotype was seen only a few times. The CDR3 sequence is CASSHLAGGRNTDTQYF. Written as DNA, the CDR3 is TGTGCCAGCAGCCATCTAGCGGGGGGGCGTAACACAGATACGCAGTATTTT. The chain links TRBV7-3 to TRBJ2-3; 12 positions agree with TRBD2. Per germline, CDR1 SGHTA and CDR2 FQGTGA. The CDR3 sequence is 17 residues long. Trimming took 5 bases from V and 2 from J; bases not matched to a gene: 8.

The chain joins TRBV10-2 to TRBJ2-1, with a possible D match to TRBD2 (5 bases). The CDR3 runs to 14 residues. Trimming removed 2 bases from V and 9 bases from J, with 14 bases in between. Germline V gene data show CDR1 as WSHSY and CDR2 as SAAADI. This chain's CDR3 is CASSENLLTSEQFF. The DNA for the CDR3 is TGCGCCAGCAGTGAGAACCTCCTCACTAGTGAGCAGTTCTTC.

The V gene is TRBV30, the J gene TRBJ2-5, with TRBD2 identical over 9 bases. V trimming: 2 bases; J trimming: 4 bases; junction bases outside the gene matches: 5. The CDR3 is 14 residues long. The germline gives CDR1 GTSNPN, CDR2 SVGIG (reference sequence). CDR3 sequence: CAWSMIAGAETQYF. The DNA for the CDR3 is TGTGCCTGGAGTATGATAGCGGGGGCAGAGACCCAGTACTTC. The whole variable domain, remainder taken from reference TRBV30 and TRBJ2-5, is SQTIHQWPATLVQPVGSPLSLECTVEGTSNPNLYWYRQAAGRGLQLLFYSVGIGQISSEVPQNLSASRPQDRQFILSSKKLLLSDSGFYLCAWSMIAGAETQYFGPGTRLLVL.

This chain links TRBV6-1 with TRBJ1-5, with 10 bases aligning to TRBD1. CDR3 size: 16 residues. V lost 5 bases to trimming and J lost 1 base; unmatched junction nucleotides: 5. Germline CDR1 reads MNHNS; CDR2 reads SASEGT. The CDR3 here is CASSHSDRGSNQPQHF. CDR3 bases: TGTGCCAGCAGTCATTCGGACAGGGGGAGCAATCAGCCCCAGCATTTT.